This T cell receptor (beta chain) was found in a study of cytomegalovirus exposure and HLA in healthy donors. Vbeta (60) and Jbeta (13) primers were used in the PCR. The table came from immunoSEQ multiplex PCR; TCRdb's copy has only in-frame clones and leaves some out. The sample includes some 170,000 clones, roughly 79% of them seen just once. Germline CDR1 reads MNHNS; CDR2 reads SASEGT. Trimming left V 10 bases short and J 0 bases short, with 17 bases between. CDR3 size: 15 residues. Study conclusions and caveats: Exclusion applied to some V segments, including TRBV6-2 and TRBV6-3, as they were indistinguishable. Researchers reported that a few CMV-associated chains were confirmed in vitro as CMV antigen-specific. Immune exposure information available was restricted to CMV serostatus. Sequencing likely generated an artifact that appeared as a cluster of highly shared sequence variants.

Comment on this clone: What it binds is not known.

The chain joins TRBV6-1 to TRBJ2-3; TRBD2 is a possible D gene (6 bases). This TCR derives from a woman between 50 and 59 years old in good health and CMV-seronegative. The sample consisted of PBMCs. This CDR3 is CATTPGDLSTDTQYF. CDR3 nucleotides: TGTGCCACCACCCCGGGGGACCTTAGCACAGATACGCAGTATTTT.